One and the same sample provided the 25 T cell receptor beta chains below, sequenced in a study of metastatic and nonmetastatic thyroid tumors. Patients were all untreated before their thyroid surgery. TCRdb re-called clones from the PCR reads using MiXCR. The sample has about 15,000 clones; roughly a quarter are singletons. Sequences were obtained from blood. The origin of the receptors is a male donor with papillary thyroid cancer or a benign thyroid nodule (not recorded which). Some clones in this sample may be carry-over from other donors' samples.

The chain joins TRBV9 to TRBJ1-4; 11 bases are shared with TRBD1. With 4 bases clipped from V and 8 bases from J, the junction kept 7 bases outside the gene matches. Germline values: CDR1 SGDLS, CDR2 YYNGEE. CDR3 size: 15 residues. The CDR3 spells CASSFRDRGNEKLFF. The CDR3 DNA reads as TGTGCCAGCAGCTTTCGGGACAGGGGGAACGAAAAACTGTTTTTT.

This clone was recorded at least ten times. The CDR3 DNA is TGTGCCAGCAGCCAAGTCGGAGGAGATACGCAGTATTTT. It specifies CASSQVGGDTQYF. The chain links TRBV4-2 to TRBJ2-3; possibly TRBD2 for D (5 bases). The CDR3 is 13 amino acids. From germline, CDR1 is LGHNA and CDR2 YNFKEQ. V was clipped by 1 base and J by 5 bases, with 7 bases between them.

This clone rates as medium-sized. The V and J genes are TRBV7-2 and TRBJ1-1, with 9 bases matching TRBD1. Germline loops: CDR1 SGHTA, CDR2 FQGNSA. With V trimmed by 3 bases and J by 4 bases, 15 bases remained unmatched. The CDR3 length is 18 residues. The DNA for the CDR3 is TGTGCCAGCAGCTTTGGGGGGTGGGACAGGGTGAAGAGCACTGAAGCTTTCTTT. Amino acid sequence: CASSFGGWDRVKSTEAFF.

The DNA of the CDR3 is TGCAGTGCTAGATATTTAGCGGGGGACTCCTACAATGAGCAGTTCTTC. Protein sequence: CSARYLAGDSYNEQFF. The chain couples TRBV20-1 to TRBJ2-1; 9 nucleotides line up with TRBD2. V shed 2 bases and J 0 bases; nucleotides not matched to a gene: 5. The CDR3 loop spans 16 amino acids. From germline, CDR1 is DFQATT and CDR2 SNEGSKA (reference sequence).

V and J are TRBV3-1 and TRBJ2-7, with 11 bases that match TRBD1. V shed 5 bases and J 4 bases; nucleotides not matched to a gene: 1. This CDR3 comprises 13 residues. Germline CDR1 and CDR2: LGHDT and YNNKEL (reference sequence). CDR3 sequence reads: CASSGQGAYEQYF. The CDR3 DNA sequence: TGTGCCAGCAGCGGACAGGGGGCGTACGAGCAGTACTTC.

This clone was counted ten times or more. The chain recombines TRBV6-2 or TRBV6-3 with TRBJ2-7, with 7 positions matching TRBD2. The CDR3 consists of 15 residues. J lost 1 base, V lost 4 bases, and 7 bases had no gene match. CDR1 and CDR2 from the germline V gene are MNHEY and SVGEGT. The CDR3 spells CASSFGGSGSYEQYF. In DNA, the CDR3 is TGTGCCAGCAGTTTTGGCGGGAGCGGGTCCTACGAGCAGTACTTC.

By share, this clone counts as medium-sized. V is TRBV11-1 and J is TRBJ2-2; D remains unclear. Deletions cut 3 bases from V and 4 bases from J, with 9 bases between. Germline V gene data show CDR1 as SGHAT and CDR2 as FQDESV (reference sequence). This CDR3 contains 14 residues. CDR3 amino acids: CASSFSPSTGELFF. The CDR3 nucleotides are TGTGCCAGCAGCTTTAGTCCATCCACCGGGGAGCTGTTTTTT.

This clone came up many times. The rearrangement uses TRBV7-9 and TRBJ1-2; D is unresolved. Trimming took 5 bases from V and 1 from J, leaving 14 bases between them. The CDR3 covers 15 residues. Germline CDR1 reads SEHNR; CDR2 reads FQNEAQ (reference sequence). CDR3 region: CASSPDKGNNYGYTF. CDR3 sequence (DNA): TGTGCCAGCAGCCCCGACAAGGGTAATAACTATGGCTACACCTTC.

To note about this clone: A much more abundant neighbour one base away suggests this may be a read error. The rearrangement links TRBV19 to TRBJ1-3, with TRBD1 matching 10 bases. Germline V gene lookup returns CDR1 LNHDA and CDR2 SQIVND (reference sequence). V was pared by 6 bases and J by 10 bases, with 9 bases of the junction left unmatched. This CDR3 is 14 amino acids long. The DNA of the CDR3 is TGTGCCAGTAGACCCCCGGGACAGGGGAGAACCATATATTTT. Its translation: CASRPPGQGRTIYF.

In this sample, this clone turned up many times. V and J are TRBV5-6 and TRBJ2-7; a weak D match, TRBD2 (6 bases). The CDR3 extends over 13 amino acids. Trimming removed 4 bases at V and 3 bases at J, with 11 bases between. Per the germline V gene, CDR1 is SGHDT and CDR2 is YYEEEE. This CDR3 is CASSPAGLYEQYF. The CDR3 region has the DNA TGTGCCAGCAGCCCAGCGGGCCTCTACGAGCAGTACTTC. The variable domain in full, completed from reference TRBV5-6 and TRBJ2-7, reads DAGVTQSPTHLIKTRGQQVTLRCSPKSGHDTVSWYQQALGQGPQFIFQYYEEEERQRGNFPDRFSGHQFPNYSSELNVNALLLGDSALYLCASSPAGLYEQYFGPGTRLTVT.

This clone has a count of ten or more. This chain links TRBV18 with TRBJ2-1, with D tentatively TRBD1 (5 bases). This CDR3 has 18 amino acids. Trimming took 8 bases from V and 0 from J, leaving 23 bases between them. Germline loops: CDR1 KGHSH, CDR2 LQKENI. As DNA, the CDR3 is TGTGCCAGCGAAACCGACGGGTCGACAGTTACCTCCTACAATGAGCAGTTCTTC. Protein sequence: CASETDGSTVTSYNEQFF.

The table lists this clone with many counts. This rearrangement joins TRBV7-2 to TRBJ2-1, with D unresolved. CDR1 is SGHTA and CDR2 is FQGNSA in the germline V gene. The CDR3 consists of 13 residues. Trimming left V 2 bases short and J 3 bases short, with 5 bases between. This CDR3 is CASSLLLYNEQFF. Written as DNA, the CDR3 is TGTGCCAGCAGCTTATTGCTCTACAATGAGCAGTTCTTC.

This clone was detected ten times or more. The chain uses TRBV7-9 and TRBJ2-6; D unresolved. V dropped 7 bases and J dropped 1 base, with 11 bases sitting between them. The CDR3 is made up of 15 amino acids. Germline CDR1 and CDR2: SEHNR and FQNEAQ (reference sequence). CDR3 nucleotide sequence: TGTGCCAGCACCTACCTAGGGTCTGGGGCCAACGTCCTGACTTTC. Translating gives CASTYLGSGANVLTF. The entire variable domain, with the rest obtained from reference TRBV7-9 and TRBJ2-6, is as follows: DTGVSQNPRHKITKRGQNVTFRCDPISEHNRLYWYRQTLGQGPEFLTYFQNEAQLEKSRLLSDRFSAERPKGSFSTLEIQRTEQGDSAMYLCASTYLGSGANVLTFGAGSRLTVL.

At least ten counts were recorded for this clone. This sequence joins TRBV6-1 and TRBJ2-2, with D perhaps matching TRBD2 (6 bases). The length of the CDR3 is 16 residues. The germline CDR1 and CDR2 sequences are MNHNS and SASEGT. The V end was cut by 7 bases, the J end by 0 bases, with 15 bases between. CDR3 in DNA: TGTGCCAGCAAGACAAGGGAGGCCGCGAACACCGGGGAGCTGTTTTTT. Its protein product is CASKTREAANTGELFF.

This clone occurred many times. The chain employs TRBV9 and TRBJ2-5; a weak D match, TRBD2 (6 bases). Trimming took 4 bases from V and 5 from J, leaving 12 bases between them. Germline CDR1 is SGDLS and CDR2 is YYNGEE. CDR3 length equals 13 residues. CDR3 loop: CASSPRGSETQYF. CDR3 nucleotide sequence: TGTGCCAGCAGCCCACGGGGGTCGGAGACCCAGTACTTC.

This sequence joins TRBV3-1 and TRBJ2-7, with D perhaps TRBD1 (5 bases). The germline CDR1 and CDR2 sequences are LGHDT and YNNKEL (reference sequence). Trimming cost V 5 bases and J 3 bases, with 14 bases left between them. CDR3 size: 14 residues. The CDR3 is CASSFLPGFYEQYF. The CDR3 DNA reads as TGTGCCAGCAGCTTTTTACCAGGGTTCTACGAGCAGTACTTC.

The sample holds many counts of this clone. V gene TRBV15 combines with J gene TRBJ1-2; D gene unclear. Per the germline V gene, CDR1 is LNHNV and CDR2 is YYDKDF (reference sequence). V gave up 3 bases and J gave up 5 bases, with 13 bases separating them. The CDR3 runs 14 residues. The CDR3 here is CATSRDGAVYGYTF. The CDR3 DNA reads TGTGCCACCAGCAGGGACGGAGCGGTTTATGGCTACACCTTC.

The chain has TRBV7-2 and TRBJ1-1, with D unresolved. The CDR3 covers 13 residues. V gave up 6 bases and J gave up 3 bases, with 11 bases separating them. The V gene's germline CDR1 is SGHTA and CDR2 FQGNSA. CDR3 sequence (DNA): TGTGCCAGCAGTCCCAGTTCGTACACTGAAGCTTTCTTT. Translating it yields CASSPSSYTEAFF.

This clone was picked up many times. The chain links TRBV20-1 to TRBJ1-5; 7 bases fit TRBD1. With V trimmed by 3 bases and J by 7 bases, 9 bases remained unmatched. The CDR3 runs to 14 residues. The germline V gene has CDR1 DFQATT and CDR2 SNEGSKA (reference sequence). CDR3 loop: CSASPTGRNQPQHF. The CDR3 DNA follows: TGCAGTGCTAGTCCGACAGGGAGGAACCAGCCCCAGCATTTT.

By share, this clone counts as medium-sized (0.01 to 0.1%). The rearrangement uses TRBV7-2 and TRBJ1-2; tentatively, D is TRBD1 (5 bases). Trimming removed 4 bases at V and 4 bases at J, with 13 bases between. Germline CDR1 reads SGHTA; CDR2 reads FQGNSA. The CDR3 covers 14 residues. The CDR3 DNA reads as TGTGCCAGCAGCTCCTCGGGGACTGCCTATGGCTACACCTTC. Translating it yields CASSSSGTAYGYTF.

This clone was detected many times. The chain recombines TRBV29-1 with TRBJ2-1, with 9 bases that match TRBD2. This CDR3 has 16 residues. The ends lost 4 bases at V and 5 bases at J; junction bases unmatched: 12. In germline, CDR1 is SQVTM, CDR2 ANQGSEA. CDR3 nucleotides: TGCAGCGTTGGCGGGGGGGCCATTGCCGCACACAATGAGCAGTTCTTC. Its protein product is CSVGGGAIAAHNEQFF.

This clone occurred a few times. CDR3: CASSPRLSYEQYF. CDR3 bases: TGTGCCAGCAGCCCCAGGTTGTCCTACGAGCAGTACTTC. V is TRBV28 and J is TRBJ2-7, with D hard to call. V was shortened by 6 bases and J by 1 base, with 10 bases between the two germline ends. CDR3 length equals 13 residues. Germline V CDR1 and CDR2: MDHEN, SYDVKM.

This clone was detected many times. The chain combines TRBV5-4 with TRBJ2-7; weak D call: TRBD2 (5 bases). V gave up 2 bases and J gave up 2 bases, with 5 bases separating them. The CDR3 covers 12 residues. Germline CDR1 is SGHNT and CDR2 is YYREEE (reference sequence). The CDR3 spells CASSFGAYEQYF. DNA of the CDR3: TGTGCCAGCAGCTTCGGGGCCTACGAGCAGTACTTC.

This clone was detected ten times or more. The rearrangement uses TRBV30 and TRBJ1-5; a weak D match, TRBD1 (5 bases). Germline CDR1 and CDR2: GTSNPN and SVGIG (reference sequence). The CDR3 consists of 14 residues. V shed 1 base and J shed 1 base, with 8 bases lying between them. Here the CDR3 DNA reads TGTGCCTGGAGTGACAGGATGAGCAATCAGCCCCAGCATTTT. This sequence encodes CAWSDRMSNQPQHF.

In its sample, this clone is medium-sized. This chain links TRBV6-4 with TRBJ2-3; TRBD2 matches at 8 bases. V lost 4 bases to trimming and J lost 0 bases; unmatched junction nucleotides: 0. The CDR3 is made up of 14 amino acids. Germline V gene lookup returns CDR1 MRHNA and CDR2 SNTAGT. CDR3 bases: TGTGCCAGCAGTGCTAGCGGGAGCACAGATACGCAGTATTTT. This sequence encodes CASSASGSTDTQYF.